The present TCR beta chain was sequenced within a study of tumor-infiltrating lymphocytes in primary liver carcinoma. Findings of the study overall: Compared with tumor region pairs, tumor-adjacent and tumor-blood pairs overlapped less. Just about 7.5-24% of leading clones were found in every one of five regions.

As to this clonotype: Its cognate antigen is unknown. The CDR3 end shows no conserved phenylalanine or tryptophan, and so a read error is likely.

From about 19-30 mg of unsorted bulk tissue, DNA and RNA were co-extracted together. A primer in the constant region served to generate TCR beta cDNA from approximately 460 ng of total RNA. Employing slightly modified ARM-PCR, three nested multiplex PCR rounds were run, and these gave rise to the TCR beta libraries. Each of the first two PCR rounds ran approximately 11 cycles with TRBV1-TRBV30 forward and C-beta reverse primers. Each CDR3 protein is one row after TCRdb ran MiXCR on the multiplex PCR reads. This sample has 95,000 to 100,000 distinct CDR3 sequences, with approximately 70% found just once. The length of the CDR3 is 19 residues. The germline V gene has CDR1 SGHAT and CDR2 FQNNGV.

The gene calls are TRBV11-2 and TRBJ1-3; the match to TRBD1 covers 9 bases. The TCR sequence derives from an older woman with primary liver carcinoma and hepatitis B virus infection. The sample was liver tumor tissue from sampling region 2. Subset indicated: tumor region T2, inferior pole. DNA of the CDR3: TGTGCCAGCACCTCACGCCCGGACAGGGGAGCGTACTCTGGAAACACAATATATCTT. Translated: CASTSRPDRGAYSGNTIYL.